Shown below are 17 T cell receptor beta chains from a single sample sequenced in a study of blood T cell repertoires in COVID-19. The method was immunoSEQ multiplex PCR; TCRdb's version includes in-frame clones alone and lacks a portion of them. The sample comprises 93,000 or so clones, almost 90% of which are singletons, and 3% to 3.5% rests with the top ten. Specimen: peripheral blood. The source of these receptors is a human donor in a cohort sampled during active COVID-19.

The rearrangement joins TRBV7-2 to TRBJ1-5, with D perhaps TRBD1 (5 bases). The CDR3 spans 15 residues. Per germline, CDR1 SGHTA and CDR2 FQGNSA. Trimming took 5 bases from V and 3 from J, leaving 14 bases between them. CDR3 sequence (DNA): TGTGCCAGCAGCCACGACAGTCTAGTCAATCAGCCCCAGCATTTT. As protein: CASSHDSLVNQPQHF.

The genes are TRBV6-5 and TRBJ2-3, with 7 bases aligning to TRBD1. V gave up 11 bases and J gave up 2 bases; unmatched junction bases: 7. Germline V gene sequence: CDR1 MNHEY, CDR2 SVGAGI. The CDR3 totals 13 residues. CDR3 sequence: CAAGGQYTDTQYF. The CDR3 region has the DNA TGTGCCGCTGGGGGACAGTACACAGATACGCAGTATTTT.

V and J are TRBV19 and TRBJ1-5; 7 bases fit TRBD1. This CDR3 is built from 16 residues. Germline trimming cut 2 bases from V and 4 bases from J; bases unmatched to any gene: 8. CDR1 and CDR2 from the germline V gene are LNHDA and SQIVND (reference sequence). The CDR3 DNA follows: TGTGCCAGTAGTATACCAGGCGGACAGGCAAATCAGCCCCAGCATTTT. Translating gives CASSIPGGQANQPQHF.

The V call is TRBV7-9, the J call TRBJ2-3; D ambiguous. The CDR3 sequence is 13 residues long. With 5 bases removed from V and 2 bases from J, the gap between germline ends came to 8 bases. Germline assignment: CDR1 SEHNR and CDR2 FQNEAQ (reference sequence). Here the CDR3 DNA reads TGTGCCAGCAGCCCCTCCGTCACAGATACGCAGTATTTT. This sequence encodes CASSPSVTDTQYF.

The rearrangement joins TRBV7-9 to TRBJ1-4; a possible D gene is TRBD1 (5 bases). Per germline, CDR1 SEHNR and CDR2 FQNEAQ (reference sequence). Deletions cut 1 base from V and 0 bases from J, with 9 bases between. The CDR3 totals 16 residues. CDR3 sequence reads: CASSLGTIATNEKLFF. In DNA, the CDR3 is TGTGCCAGCAGCTTAGGGACAATTGCAACTAATGAAAAACTGTTTTTT.

The chain carries TRBV24-1 and TRBJ1-2, with unresolved D. The CDR3 spans 14 residues. V was shortened by 5 bases and J by 2 bases, with 11 bases between the two germline ends. Germline V lookup: CDR1 KGHDR, CDR2 SFDVKD. The CDR3 here is CATSGLTDNYGYTF. The CDR3 DNA reads as TGTGCCACCAGTGGATTAACAGACAACTATGGCTACACCTTC.

This chain links TRBV27 with TRBJ2-5; D might be TRBD2 (5 bases). Trimming stripped 5 bases from V and 5 bases from J, with 18 bases between. The CDR3 runs 15 residues. CDR1 and CDR2 (germline): MNHEY, SMNVEV (reference sequence). The CDR3 nucleotides read TGTGCCAGCAGTCTTACTAGTCACAGTGCGGAGACCCAGTACTTC. Amino acids: CASSLTSHSAETQYF.

This sequence joins TRBV9 and TRBJ2-3, with D possibly being TRBD2 (6 bases). Germline loops: CDR1 SGDLS, CDR2 YYNGEE. V was clipped by 3 bases and J by 0 bases, with 17 bases between them. The CDR3 spans 17 residues. CDR3 coding DNA: TGTGCCAGCAGCGCTGCGGGGAGCGCTTCTAGCACAGATACGCAGTATTTT. It codes for CASSAAGSASSTDTQYF.

This clone is a singleton in its sample. The chain is built from TRBV30 and TRBJ1-5; TRBD1 is a possible D gene (5 bases). Germline V gene lookup returns CDR1 GTSNPN and CDR2 SVGIG (reference sequence). Trimming took 1 base from V and 4 from J, leaving 8 bases between them. This CDR3 has 13 residues. The CDR3 nucleotides read TGTGCCTGGAGTGCGGGGGGGAATCAGCCCCAGCATTTT. It yields the protein CAWSAGGNQPQHF.

The CDR3 DNA sequence: TGTGCCGGGGGGAGGGCCGGCAAGAATGAGCAGTTCTTC. Translated: CAGGRAGKNEQFF. This chain connects TRBV6-5 to TRBJ2-1; 7 bases match TRBD2. CDR1 MNHEY and CDR2 SVGAGI come from the germline V gene. There are 13 residues in the CDR3. With 11 bases clipped from V and 7 bases from J, the junction kept 11 bases outside the gene matches.

This chain connects TRBV4-2 to TRBJ2-7; perhaps TRBD1 as D (6 bases). V gave up 0 bases and J gave up 3 bases, with 9 bases separating them. The CDR3 spans 14 residues. Germline V lookup: CDR1 LGHNA, CDR2 YNFKEQ. The CDR3 reads CASSQEGAYYEQYF. Written as DNA, the CDR3 is TGTGCCAGCAGCCAAGAGGGGGCTTACTACGAGCAGTACTTC.

The chain couples TRBV4-3 to TRBJ1-4, with 8 bases identical to TRBD1. Germline CDR1 LGHNA, CDR2 YSLEER. The ends lost 4 bases at V and 8 bases at J; junction bases unmatched: 12. This CDR3 contains 16 residues. CDR3: CASSLGPGQDEEKLFF. The CDR3 DNA reads TGCGCCAGCAGCCTAGGACCGGGACAGGACGAGGAAAAACTGTTTTTT.

This chain links TRBV19 with TRBJ2-2, with 7 bases that match TRBD1. The CDR3 is 15 residues long. V lost 5 bases, J lost 4 bases, and 7 bases stayed unmatched. CDR1 is LNHDA, CDR2 SQIVND, per germline (reference sequence). The CDR3 loop reads CASSSLPGGTGELFF. The CDR3 nucleotides read TGTGCCAGTAGTTCTCTCCCAGGGGGCACCGGGGAGCTGTTTTTT. The variable domain in full, with the rest retrieved from reference TRBV19 and TRBJ2-2, is DGGITQSPKYLFRKEGQNVTLSCEQNLNHDAMYWYRQDPGQGLRLIYYSQIVNDFQKGDIAEGYSVSREKKESFPLTVTSAQKNPTAFYLCASSSLPGGTGELFFGEGSRLTVL.

This sequence joins TRBV5-1 and TRBJ2-4, with TRBD1 matching 8 bases. Trimming cost V 0 bases and J 3 bases; bases outside gene matches: 2. The CDR3 sequence is 15 residues long. In germline, CDR1 is SGHRS, CDR2 YFSETQ. Here the CDR3 DNA reads TGCGCCAGCAGCTTGGAGACAGGGGTCAAAAACATTCAGTACTTC. Translating it yields CASSLETGVKNIQYF. Based on the CDR3 plus reference TRBV5-1 and TRBJ2-4, the full variable domain is KAGVTQTPRYLIKTRGQQVTLSCSPISGHRSVSWYQQTPGQGLQFLFEYFSETQRNKGNFPGRFSGRQFSNSRSEMNVSTLELGDSALYLCASSLETGVKNIQYFGAGTRLSVL.

The chain is built from TRBV18 and TRBJ2-3, with TRBD2 matching 10 bases. Trimming took 3 bases from V and 2 from J; bases not matched to a gene: 11. Germline assignment: CDR1 KGHSH and CDR2 LQKENI. This CDR3 is built from 18 residues. The CDR3 DNA reads TGTGCCAGCTCACCCTACTTTACTAGCGGGGACGTCACAGATACGCAGTATTTT. Its protein is CASSPYFTSGDVTDTQYF.

The V and J genes are TRBV5-1 and TRBJ1-2, with D unclear. The germline gives CDR1 SGHRS, CDR2 YFSETQ. V lost 7 bases and J lost 4, with 23 bases in between. The CDR3 consists of 16 residues. CDR3 amino acids: CASHDAPGGDIYGYTF. The CDR3 DNA follows: TGCGCCAGCCACGATGCCCCCGGCGGGGATATCTATGGCTACACCTTC.

The chain is built from TRBV4-2 and TRBJ2-4; 7 positions match TRBD2. CDR1 is LGHNA and CDR2 is YNFKEQ in the germline V gene. V shed 1 base, J shed 3 bases, and the junction held 3 bases outside the gene matches. The CDR3 spans 15 residues. CDR3: CASSQAGTNKNIQYF. DNA of the CDR3: TGTGCCAGCAGCCAAGCCGGGACTAACAAAAACATTCAGTACTTC.